What follows is one T cell receptor beta chain and its context. Its target antigen remains unknown. No qualities accompany the bases; no much larger clone lies one base away. The data derive from a study of blood T cell repertoires in COVID-19 (dated by TCRdb to 2020 to 2022). General notes on the study: Collaborator samples came from the United States, Italy and Spain and covered acute and convalescent phases of COVID-19. The material from the prospective study consisted of cDNA or gDNA derived from T cells, B-cell-depleted T cells, or PBMCs. Subjects who had been exposed to COVID-19, were actively infected with it, or had recovered from it provided the deeply sampled blood TCRbeta repertoires that made up the dataset. The repertoires were released in a freely available public database intended as a resource for research on the immune response to SARS-CoV-2. The samples were drawn from two sources: the first 160 participants of the ongoing ImmuneRACE study, and approximately 1,300 subjects contributed by 6 global collaborators. Nearly every sample came with metadata listing a de-identified subject ID, COVID-19 status, age in years and sex. HLA class I and class II types, where available, came from metadata supplied by the sample provider rather than from assay-based typing.

One collaborating source in Seattle enrolled patients while the patients were actively infected and followed the patients over time throughout the course of disease. Each collaborating institution followed its own protocols to collect whole blood in K2EDTA tubes. For TCRbeta analysis, collaborator samples were shipped as frozen whole blood, as isolated PBMCs, or as DNA extracted from either sample type. Results and caveats for the whole study, not just this receptor: Clinical and demographic metadata were provided uncurated, with the amount varying by source and participant.

TCRbeta CDR3 regions were amplified from genomic DNA using the immunoSEQ Assay, a bias-controlled multiplex PCR. The authors' analysis ran thus. Within the assay, amplification of reference gene primers was used to estimate how many nucleated cells each sample contained. To quantify the absolute abundance of each unique TCRbeta CDR3 rearrangement, sequence reads were collapsed and filtered. For each sample, productive Simpson clonality was calculated as the square root of Simpson's diversity index across productive rearrangements. The clones in this table, taken by TCRdb from immuneACCESS, are in-frame only. Not every clone is retained; where verified, under half of the shortfall comes from an unresolved V gene, and the cause of the rest is unknown. V, J and clone size are those of that table, while D and trimming were read from the DNA. This sample is represented by 60,000 to 80,000 clones; approximately 80% of them were singletons. The top ten constitute 10% to 15% of the sample.

After removal of 8 bases from V and 8 bases from J, the junction retains 15 bases not matched to a gene. CDR1 and CDR2 are drawn from the germline V gene: SQVTM, ANQGSEA. The CDR3 goes from the cysteine to the phenylalanine over 15 residues. Only the CDR3 DNA is retained, 45 bases long and in frame from the first base. The receptor comes from a man aged 50 or older with COVID-19, enrolled during active disease. The specimen was peripheral blood. The chain links TRBV29-1 with TRBJ2-1, with 10 central nucleotides matching TRBD2. The CDR3 amino acid sequence is: CSLGGASGRLYEQFF. The nucleotides are TGCAGCCTCGGGGGGGCTAGCGGGAGATTGTATGAGCAGTTCTTC.